A selection of T cell receptor beta chains follows, all from one sample in a study of T cells after somatic rescue of genetic block. Using immunoSEQ multiplex PCR, the repertoire was profiled, and TCRdb retains in-frame clones only, with some absent. Of about 15,000 clones detected, around three quarters appear once; the ten largest clones hold approximately 15%. The source material was peripheral blood mononuclear cells (PBMCs). The receptors here all came from a boy aged 5-17 years. Both conserved end residues are part of each CDR3. A D gene is named only where the DNA matches it firmly. Part of the rows lack a size; the others show once, few, many or a class for expanded clones.

j_call: TRBJ2-3; v_call: TRBV29-1; clone_size: NA; d_call: NA; cdr3_nt: TGCAGCGTTGTGGGTCAGGGGAAGACAGATACGCAGTATTTT; cdr3_aa: CSVVGQGKTDTQYF
j_call: TRBJ1-3; v_call: TRBV10-3; clone_size: once; d_call: NA; cdr3_nt: TGTGCCATCAGTGACTACGTAGGGGGAAACACCATATATTTT; cdr3_aa: CAISDYVGGNTIYF
j_call: TRBJ2-7; v_call: TRBV5-1; clone_size: few; d_call: TRBD2; cdr3_nt: TGCGCCAGCAACGGTCAAAGCGGGAGGGCGGGGGAGCAGTACTTC; cdr3_aa: CASNGQSGRAGEQYF
j_call: TRBJ1-2; v_call: TRBV7-9; clone_size: NA; d_call: NA; cdr3_nt: TGTGCCAGCTCTACCGCGGCAGGGCGAAGAGATGGCTACACCTTC; cdr3_aa: CASSTAAGRRDGYTF
j_call: TRBJ1-2; v_call: TRBV27; clone_size: NA; d_call: NA; cdr3_nt: TGTGCCAGCAGTCTCAGGGAGGGCGGTGGCTACACCTTC; cdr3_aa: CASSLREGGGYTF
j_call: TRBJ2-3; v_call: TRBV18; clone_size: NA; d_call: NA; cdr3_nt: TGTGCCAGCTCACCACTCCGGGTCCCAGATACGCAGTATTTT; cdr3_aa: CASSPLRVPDTQYF
j_call: TRBJ1-6; v_call: TRBV6-6; clone_size: NA; d_call: NA; cdr3_nt: TGTGCCAGCAGTTACTTCGACAGGCTACTCCTCACCCTCCACTTT; cdr3_aa: CASSYFDRLLLTLHF
j_call: TRBJ1-2; v_call: TRBV10-2; clone_size: NA; d_call: NA; cdr3_nt: TGCGCCAGCTCATCCCGGCAAGGGAAAGGCTACACCTTC; cdr3_aa: CASSSRQGKGYTF
j_call: TRBJ1-1; v_call: TRBV6-6; clone_size: NA; d_call: NA; cdr3_nt: TGTGCCAGCAGCCCGACTTGGGGGGAGGGAGAAGCTTTCTTT; cdr3_aa: CASSPTWGEGEAFF
j_call: TRBJ1-2; v_call: TRBV7-2; clone_size: NA; d_call: NA; cdr3_nt: TGTGCCAGCAGCGGAAGGGAGGGGGGCTACACCTTC; cdr3_aa: CASSGREGGYTF
j_call: TRBJ2-7; v_call: TRBV18; clone_size: few; d_call: NA; cdr3_nt: TGTGCCAGCTCACATTCGGGACCGCTCTACGAGCAGTACTTC; cdr3_aa: CASSHSGPLYEQYF
j_call: TRBJ1-1; v_call: TRBV11-2; clone_size: NA; d_call: NA; cdr3_nt: TGTGCCAGCAGCATGGGACAAATGAACACTGAAGCTTTCTTT; cdr3_aa: CASSMGQMNTEAFF
j_call: TRBJ1-2; v_call: TRBV28; clone_size: NA; d_call: NA; cdr3_nt: TGTGCCAGCAGTTTGGGTCGGGGGGCCTCAGCGGGCTACACCTTC; cdr3_aa: CASSLGRGASAGYTF
j_call: TRBJ2-5; v_call: TRBV6-5; clone_size: NA; d_call: NA; cdr3_nt: TGTGCCAGCAACCCTACGGGGGGCCACCAAGAGACCCAGTACTTC; cdr3_aa: CASNPTGGHQETQYF